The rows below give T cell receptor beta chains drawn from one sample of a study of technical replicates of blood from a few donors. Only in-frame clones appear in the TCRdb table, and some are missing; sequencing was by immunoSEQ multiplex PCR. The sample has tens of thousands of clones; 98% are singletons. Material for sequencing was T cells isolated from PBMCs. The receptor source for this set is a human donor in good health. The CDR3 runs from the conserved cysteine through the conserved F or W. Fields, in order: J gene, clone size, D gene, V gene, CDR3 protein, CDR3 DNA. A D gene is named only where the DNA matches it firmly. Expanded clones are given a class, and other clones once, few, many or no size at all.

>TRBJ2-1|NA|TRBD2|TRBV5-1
CASSPSATSESSYNEQFF
TGCGCCAGCAGCCCCTCGGCGACTAGCGAGAGCTCCTACAATGAGCAGTTCTTC
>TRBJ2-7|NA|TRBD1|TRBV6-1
CASRTGTGTYEQYF
TGTGCCAGCAGGACCGGGACAGGGACCTACGAGCAGTACTTC
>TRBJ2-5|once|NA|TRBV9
CASSVLGRAQETQYF
TGTGCCAGCAGCGTTTTGGGCAGGGCACAAGAGACCCAGTACTTC
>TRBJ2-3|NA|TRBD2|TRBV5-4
CASSTGLAVVMDTQYF
TGTGCCAGCAGCACGGGACTAGCGGTAGTTATGGATACGCAGTATTTT
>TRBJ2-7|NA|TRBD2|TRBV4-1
CAIKKAGGAYEQYF
TGCGCCATCAAAAAGGCGGGAGGGGCCTACGAGCAGTACTTC
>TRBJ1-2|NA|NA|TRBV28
CASSLAVNYGYTF
TGTGCCAGCAGTTTAGCGGTTAACTATGGCTACACCTTC
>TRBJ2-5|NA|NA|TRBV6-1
CASRIPGDQETQYF
TGTGCCAGCAGGATACCGGGAGATCAAGAGACCCAGTACTTC
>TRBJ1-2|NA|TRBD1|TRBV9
CASSVARGLVNAPAGGLYGYTF
TGTGCCAGCAGCGTAGCTCGAGGACTGGTGAACGCCCCGGCAGGGGGACTCTATGGCTACACCTTC
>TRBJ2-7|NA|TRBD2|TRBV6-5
CASTNAASGHEQYF
TGTGCCAGCACCAACGCGGCTAGCGGGCACGAGCAGTACTTC
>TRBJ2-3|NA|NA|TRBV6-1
CASKIGQITDTQYF
TGTGCCAGCAAAATCGGACAGATCACAGATACGCAGTATTTT
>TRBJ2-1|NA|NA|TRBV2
CASSGQRSSYNEQFF
TGTGCCAGCAGTGGGCAGCGGAGCTCCTACAATGAGCAGTTCTTC
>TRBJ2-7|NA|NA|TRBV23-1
CASNPLAGTPHSYF
TGCGCCAGCAACCCTCTGGCCGGGACACCACACAGCTACTTC
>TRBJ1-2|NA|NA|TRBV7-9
CASSLSGTGYTF
TGTGCCAGCAGCTTATCCGGGACAGGCTACACCTTC
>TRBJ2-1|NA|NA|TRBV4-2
CASSQPTRLF
TGTGCCAGCAGCCAACCAACTAGGCTCTTC
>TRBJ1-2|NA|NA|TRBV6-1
CASSEAGPSLGYTF
TGTGCCAGCAGTGAAGCGGGCCCATCCCTTGGCTACACCTTC
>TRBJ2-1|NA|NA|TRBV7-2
CASSLSGVLYNEQFF
TGTGCCAGCAGCTTATCAGGGGTCCTCTACAATGAGCAGTTCTTC
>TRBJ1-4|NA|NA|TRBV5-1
CASSLDTNEKLFF
TGCGCCAGCAGCTTGGACACGAATGAAAAACTGTTTTTT
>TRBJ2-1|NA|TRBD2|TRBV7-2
CASRPRTSGLHNEQFF
TGTGCCAGCAGACCGAGGACTAGCGGGTTACACAATGAGCAGTTCTTC
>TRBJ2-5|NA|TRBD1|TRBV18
CASSQQGTETQYF
TGTGCCAGCTCACAACAGGGGACAGAGACCCAGTACTTC
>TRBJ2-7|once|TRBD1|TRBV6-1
CASSESLGQVYEQYF
TGTGCCAGCAGTGAATCCTTAGGACAGGTCTACGAGCAGTACTTC
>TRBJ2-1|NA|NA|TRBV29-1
CSVTLIADNEQFF
TGCAGCGTTACGTTGATAGCAGACAATGAGCAGTTCTTC
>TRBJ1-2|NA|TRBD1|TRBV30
CAWIPGQGRSNYGYTF
TGTGCCTGGATTCCCGGACAGGGGAGATCTAACTATGGCTACACCTTC
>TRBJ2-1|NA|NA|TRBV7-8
CASSLTHEKTWEQFF
TGTGCCAGCAGCTTAACCCATGAAAAGACTTGGGAGCAGTTCTTC
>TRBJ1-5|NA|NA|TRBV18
CASSFELSQPQHF
TGTGCCAGCTCCTTCGAATTGAGCCAGCCCCAGCATTTT
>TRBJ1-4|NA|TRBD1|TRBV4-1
CASSLGTGVNEKLFF
TGCGCCAGCAGCTTAGGGACAGGGGTTAATGAAAAACTGTTTTTT
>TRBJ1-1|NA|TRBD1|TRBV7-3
CASSPTPGTGDDGTEAFF
TGTGCCAGCAGCCCCACACCCGGGACAGGGGATGATGGCACTGAAGCTTTCTTT
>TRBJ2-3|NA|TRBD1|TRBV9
CASSVDRGTHTQYF
TGTGCCAGCAGCGTGGACAGGGGCACACATACGCAGTATTTT
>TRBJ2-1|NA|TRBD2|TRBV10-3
CAITATSGSLNEQFF
TGTGCCATCACCGCAACTAGCGGGAGCTTGAATGAGCAGTTCTTC
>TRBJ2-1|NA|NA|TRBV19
CASSIVRDNYNEQFF
TGTGCCAGTAGTATAGTAAGGGACAACTACAATGAGCAGTTCTTC
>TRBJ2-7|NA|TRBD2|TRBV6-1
CATRLAKKYEQYF
TGTGCCACCAGACTAGCGAAGAAATACGAGCAGTACTTC
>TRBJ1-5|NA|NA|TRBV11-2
CASSLVSGVSNQPQHF
TGTGCCAGCAGCTTAGTATCGGGGGTTAGCAATCAGCCCCAGCATTTT
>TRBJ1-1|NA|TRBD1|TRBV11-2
CASRRLQGPTEAFF
TGTGCCAGCAGAAGATTACAGGGGCCCACTGAAGCTTTCTTT
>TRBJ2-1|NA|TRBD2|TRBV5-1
CASSLGGGSYNEQFF
TGCGCCAGCAGCTTGGGCGGGGGCTCCTACAATGAGCAGTTCTTC
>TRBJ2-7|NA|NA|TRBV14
CASSHQGGRSYEQYF
TGTGCCAGCAGTCACCAGGGGGGTAGGTCCTACGAGCAGTACTTC
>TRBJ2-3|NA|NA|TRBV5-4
CASSWGRGYTDTQYF
TGTGCCAGCAGCTGGGGGAGGGGGTACACAGATACGCAGTATTTT